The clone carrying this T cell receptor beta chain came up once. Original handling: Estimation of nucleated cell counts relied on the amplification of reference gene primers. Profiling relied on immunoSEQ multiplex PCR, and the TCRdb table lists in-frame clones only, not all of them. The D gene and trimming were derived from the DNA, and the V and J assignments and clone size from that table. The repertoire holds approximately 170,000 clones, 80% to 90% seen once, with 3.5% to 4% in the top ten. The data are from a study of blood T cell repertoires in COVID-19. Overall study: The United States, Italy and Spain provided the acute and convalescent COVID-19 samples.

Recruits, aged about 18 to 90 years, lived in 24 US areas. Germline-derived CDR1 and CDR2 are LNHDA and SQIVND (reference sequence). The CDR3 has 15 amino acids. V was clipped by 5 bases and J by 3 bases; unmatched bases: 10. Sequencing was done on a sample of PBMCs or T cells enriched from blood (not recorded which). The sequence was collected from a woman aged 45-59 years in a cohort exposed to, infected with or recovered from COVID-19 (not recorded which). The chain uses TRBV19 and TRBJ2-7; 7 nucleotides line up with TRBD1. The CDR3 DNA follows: TGTGCCAGTAGTCCGAACCGGGACAGCATCTACGAGCAGTACTTC. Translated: CASSPNRDSIYEQYF.